This TCR beta chain was observed in a study of T-cell reconstitution after alpha-beta-depleted transplantation in children (dated by TCRdb to about 2016). Notes on the research overall: Using TCR repertoire profiling, the study quantitatively followed how T-cell immune reconstitution unfolded in children after TCRalphabeta/CD19-depleted allogeneic hematopoietic cell transplantation. The paper's findings and limits, for the study overall: In some patients, the high TCRbeta diversity seen at day 60 was put down to recipient T cells and intrathymic progenitors that had survived conditioning. Apparently early alphabetaT-cell count recovery about two months after transplant reportedly relied on only several hundred rapidly expanded clones derived from non-depleted graft cells. Over the following months the frequencies of hyperexpanded clones went down, and after one year T-cell counts and TCRbeta diversity were mostly credited to newly produced T cells.

V is cut by 11 bases and J by 4 bases, and the space between the germline ends is 17 bases. The CDR3 runs 13 amino acids, cysteine and phenylalanine included. Only CDR3 DNA remains: 39 bases, in frame from the first base. A note on this clonotype: Its antigen has not been determined. Nothing much larger sits one base from this clone, and base qualities are not available.

Libraries were constructed by PCR. Sequenced on an Illumina HiSeq 2500. TCR libraries were prepared with molecular barcoding, using unique molecular identifiers to normalize TCRbeta repertoire quantification. TCRdb passed the public sequencing reads through fastp at Q25 and MiXCR, retaining productive beta sequences. Rows matching on CDR3 protein sequence are summarized as one entry with the most common DNA and genes. Within this sample are 900,000 or so distinct CDR3 sequences, with about 16% of them counted one time only. The ten top clones hold approximately 4.5% of the sample. What this sample's treatment or condition label stands for: allogeneic hematopoietic cell transplantation with graft depleted of TCRalphabeta T cells and CD19 B cells. Transplant recipients were children who received TCRalphabeta/CD19-depleted allogeneic hematopoietic cell grafts.

The TCR sequence derives from a male patient between 5 and 17 years old who had a stem cell transplant for acute lymphoblastic leukemia, so the T cells may come from the graft donor. The sample here was PBMCs, mostly from graft donor cells, taken 360 days after TCRalphabeta/CD19-depleted stem cell transplant. In this chain, TRBV12-3 or TRBV12-4 is recombined with TRBJ1-2; the D region possibly corresponds to TRBD1 (6 bases align). In nucleotides, the sequence is TGTGCCTCCTCGGGGGGCGAGGGCTATGGCTACACCTTC. Its protein is CASSGGEGYGYTF.